Shown below are 4 T cell receptor beta chains from a single sample sequenced in a study of blood T cell repertoires in COVID-19. Sequencing used immunoSEQ multiplex PCR; TCRdb keeps in-frame clones, though not all of them. The top ten hold 10% to 15% of the sample, which has about 480,000 clones, around 89% seen once. Sequences were obtained from peripheral blood. The receptors originated from a woman aged 45 to 65 with COVID-19, enrolled during active disease.

The CDR3 reads CASSRGGTDGYTF. The CDR3 nucleotides read TGTGCCAGCAGCCGGGGGGGGACAGATGGCTACACCTTC. The chain is built from TRBV12-3 or TRBV12-4 and TRBJ1-2; 7 bases agree with TRBD1. The CDR3 consists of 13 residues. V shed 6 bases and J 6 bases; nucleotides not matched to a gene: 7.

The V call is TRBV9, the J call TRBJ1-2; tentative D call: TRBD1 (6 bases). Germline loops: CDR1 SGDLS, CDR2 YYNGEE. Between the trimmed V and J ends, which lost 0 bases and 8 bases, there was a span of 11 bases. The CDR3 spans 13 residues. The CDR3 is CASSVGAGVGYTF. CDR3 nucleotide sequence: TGTGCCAGCAGCGTAGGGGCAGGGGTAGGCTACACCTTC.

This clone was seen just once. The chain links TRBV5-4 to TRBJ1-4; TRBD1 matches 9 bases. The CDR3 spans 14 residues. Germline lookup yields CDR1 SGHNT and CDR2 YYREEE (reference sequence). J was trimmed by 8 bases and V by 0 bases; bases with no gene match: 2. The DNA for the CDR3 is TGTGCCAGCAGCTTGGGGACAGGGGACGAAAAACTGTTTTTT. This translates into CASSLGTGDEKLFF.

The CDR3 reads CSVRQGASGYTF. In nucleotides, the CDR3 is TGCAGCGTCCGACAGGGGGCGAGTGGCTACACCTTC. The chain joins TRBV29-1 to TRBJ1-2; 10 bases fit TRBD1. Per germline, CDR1 SQVTM and CDR2 ANQGSEA. This CDR3 comprises 12 residues. V gave up 6 bases and J gave up 7 bases; unmatched junction bases: 5.